This T cell receptor beta chain stems from a study of shared clonotypes between healthy human individuals. In the source study's methods: ImmunoSEQ only sent back junction sequences with no quality scores, so filtering was done differently. Sequenced by immunoSEQ multiplex PCR; TCRdb stores in-frame clones only, minus some. V, J and clone size are those of that table, while D and trimming were read from the DNA. The sample lists 2 million to 2.5 million clones, around 95% occurring once. There were no recent acute infections or vaccinations among the donors, who were healthy HIV-negative adults. On this clone: Antigen specificity is unknown.

The V gene's germline CDR1 is ENHRY and CDR2 SYGVKD. The CDR3 runs 15 residues. V was trimmed by 4 bases and J by 5 bases, leaving 15 bases between them. Study-wide points: Measured sharing among donors was expected to vary with sequencing depth.

The chain has TRBV10-3 and TRBJ2-1, with D possibly being TRBD2 (6 bases). Sequencing was done on a sample of naive CD4+ T cells sorted from blood. Subset meaning: CD45RA+ positively selected. This clonotype originated in a man younger than 35 in good health. The DNA of the CDR3 is TGTGCCATCAGTGGGGGCGCTAGCGTCCACAATGAGCAGTTCTTC. Protein sequence: CAISGGASVHNEQFF.